This T cell receptor beta chain is drawn from a study of cytomegalovirus exposure and HLA in healthy donors. Study conclusions and caveats: The classifier reportedly diagnosed cytomegalovirus status with high sensitivity and specificity. Cytomegalovirus association was assigned to approximately 160 TCR beta chains.

Of note for this clone: Its target is not known.

Donors were ostensibly healthy at sampling, although undocumented immune exposures were probable. PCR involved 60 Vbeta and 13 Jbeta primers. Clones were read by immunoSEQ multiplex PCR, and TCRdb kept only the in-frame ones, dropping some. Of under 250,000 clones in the sample, roughly four fifths were seen once. V trimming: 5 bases; J trimming: 5 bases; junction bases outside the gene matches: 2. The CDR3 runs 14 residues. Germline V lookup: CDR1 SGHAT, CDR2 FQNNGV. Sequencing used PBMCs. The receptor's source is a woman between 50 and 59 years old in good health and CMV-seropositive. The J gene is TRBJ2-5, the V gene TRBV11-2, with 13 positions matching TRBD2. The CDR3 spells CASSGTSGVETQYF. CDR3 coding DNA: TGTGCCAGCAGCGGGACTAGCGGGGTGGAGACCCAGTACTTC.